This TCR beta chain came from a study of blood T cell repertoires in COVID-19. The overall study: The origin of the acute and convalescent COVID-19 samples was the United States, Italy and Spain.

Participant-given clinical history determined each cohort assignment. This clone was found once. CDR3 size: 12 residues. From germline, CDR1 is MNHEY and CDR2 SVGAGI. The V end was cut by 6 bases, the J end by 5 bases, with 7 bases between. Libraries were prepared by immunoSEQ multiplex PCR; TCRdb keeps only in-frame clonotypes and omits some of them. The sample records around 310,000 clones, approximately 89% being singletons. The specimen was PBMCs or T cells enriched from blood (not recorded which). The chain uses TRBV6-5 and TRBJ2-2, with unresolved D. This sequence originates from a woman in her 40s who had recovered from COVID-19. DNA for the CDR3: TGTGCCAGCAGCTTCTCTACCGGGGAGCTGTTTTTT. Translating it yields CASSFSTGELFF.